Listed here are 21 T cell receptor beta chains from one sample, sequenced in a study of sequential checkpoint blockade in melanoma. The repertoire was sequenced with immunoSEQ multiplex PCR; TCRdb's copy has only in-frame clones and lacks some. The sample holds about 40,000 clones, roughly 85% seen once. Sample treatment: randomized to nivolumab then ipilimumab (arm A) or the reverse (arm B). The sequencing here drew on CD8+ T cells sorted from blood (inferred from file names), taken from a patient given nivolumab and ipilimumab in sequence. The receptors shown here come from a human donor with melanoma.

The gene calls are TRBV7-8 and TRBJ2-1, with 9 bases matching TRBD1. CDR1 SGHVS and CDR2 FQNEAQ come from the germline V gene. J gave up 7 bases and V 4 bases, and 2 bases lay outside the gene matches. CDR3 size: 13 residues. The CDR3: CASSSDRGNEQFF. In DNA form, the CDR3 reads TGTGCCAGCAGCTCGGACAGGGGAAATGAGCAGTTCTTC.

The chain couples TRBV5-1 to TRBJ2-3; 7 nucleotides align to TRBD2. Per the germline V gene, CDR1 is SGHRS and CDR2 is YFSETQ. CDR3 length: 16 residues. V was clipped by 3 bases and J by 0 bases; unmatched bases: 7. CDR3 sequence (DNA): TGCGCCAGCAGCTCGCTGGGGGGGATTAGCACAGATACGCAGTATTTT. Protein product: CASSSLGGISTDTQYF.

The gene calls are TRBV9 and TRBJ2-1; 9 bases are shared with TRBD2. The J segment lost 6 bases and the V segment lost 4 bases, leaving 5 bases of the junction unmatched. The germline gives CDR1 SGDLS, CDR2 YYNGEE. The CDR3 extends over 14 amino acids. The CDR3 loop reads CASSLAGGGNEQFF. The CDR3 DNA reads TGTGCCAGCAGCCTCGCGGGGGGGGGCAATGAGCAGTTCTTC.

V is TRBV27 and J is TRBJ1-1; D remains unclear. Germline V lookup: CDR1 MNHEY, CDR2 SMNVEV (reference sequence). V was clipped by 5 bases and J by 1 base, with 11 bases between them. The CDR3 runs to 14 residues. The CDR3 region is CASSPRGGNTEAFF. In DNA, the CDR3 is TGTGCCAGCAGTCCACGTGGCGGGAACACTGAAGCTTTCTTT.

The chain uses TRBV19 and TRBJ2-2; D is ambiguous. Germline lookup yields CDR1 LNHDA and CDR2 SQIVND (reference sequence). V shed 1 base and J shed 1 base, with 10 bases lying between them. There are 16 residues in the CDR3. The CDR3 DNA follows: TGTGCCAGTAGTATAGTCTTGAGCGTGAACACCGGGGAGCTGTTTTTT. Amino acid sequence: CASSIVLSVNTGELFF.

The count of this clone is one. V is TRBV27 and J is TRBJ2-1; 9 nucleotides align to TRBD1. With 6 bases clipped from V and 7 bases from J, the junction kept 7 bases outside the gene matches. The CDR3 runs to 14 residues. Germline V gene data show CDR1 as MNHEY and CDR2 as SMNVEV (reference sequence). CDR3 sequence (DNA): TGTGCCAGCAGGGTACAGGGGGCGAGGAATGAGCAGTTCTTC. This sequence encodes CASRVQGARNEQFF.

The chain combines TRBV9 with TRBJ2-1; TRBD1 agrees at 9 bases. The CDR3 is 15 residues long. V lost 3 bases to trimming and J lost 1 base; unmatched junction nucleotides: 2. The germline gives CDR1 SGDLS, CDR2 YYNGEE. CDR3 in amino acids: CASSGTGASYNEQFF. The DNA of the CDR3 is TGTGCCAGCAGCGGGACAGGGGCGTCCTACAATGAGCAGTTCTTC. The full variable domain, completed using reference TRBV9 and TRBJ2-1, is DSGVTQTPKHLITATGQRVTLRCSPRSGDLSVYWYQQSLDQGLQFLIQYYNGEERAKGNILERFSAQQFPDLHSELNLSSLELGDSALYFCASSGTGASYNEQFFGPGTRLTVL.

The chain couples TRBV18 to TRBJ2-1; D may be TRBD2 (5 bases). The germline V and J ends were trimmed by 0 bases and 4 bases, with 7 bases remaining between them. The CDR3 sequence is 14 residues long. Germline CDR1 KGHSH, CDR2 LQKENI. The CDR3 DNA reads TGTGCCAGCTCACCACCGGGAGTTTACAATGAGCAGTTCTTC. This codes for CASSPPGVYNEQFF.

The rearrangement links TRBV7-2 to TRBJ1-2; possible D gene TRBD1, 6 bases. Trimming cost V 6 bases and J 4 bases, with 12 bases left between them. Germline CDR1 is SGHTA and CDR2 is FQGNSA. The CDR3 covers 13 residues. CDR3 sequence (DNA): TGTGCCAGCAGACGAGGACAGCTCTATGGCTACACCTTC. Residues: CASRRGQLYGYTF.

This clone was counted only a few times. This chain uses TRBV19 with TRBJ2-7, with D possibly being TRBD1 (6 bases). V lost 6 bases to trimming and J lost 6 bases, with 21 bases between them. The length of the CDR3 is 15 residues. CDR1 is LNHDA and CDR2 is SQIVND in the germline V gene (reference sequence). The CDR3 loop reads CASSQGLTVRVEQYF. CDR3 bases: TGTGCCAGTAGCCAGGGGTTGACTGTACGGGTCGAGCAGTACTTC.

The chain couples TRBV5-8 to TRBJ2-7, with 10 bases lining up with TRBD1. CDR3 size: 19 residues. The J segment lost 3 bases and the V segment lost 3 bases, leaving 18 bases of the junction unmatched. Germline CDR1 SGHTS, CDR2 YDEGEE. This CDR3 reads CASSSRDRGQKAWVYEQYF. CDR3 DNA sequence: TGTGCCAGCAGCTCCCGGGACAGGGGTCAGAAGGCTTGGGTCTACGAGCAGTACTTC.

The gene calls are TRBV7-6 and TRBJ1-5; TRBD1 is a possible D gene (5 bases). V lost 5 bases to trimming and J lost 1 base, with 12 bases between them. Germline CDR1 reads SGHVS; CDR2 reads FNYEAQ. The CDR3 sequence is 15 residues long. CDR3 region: CASSPWGESNQPQHF. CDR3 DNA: TGTGCCAGCAGCCCCTGGGGGGAAAGCAATCAGCCCCAGCATTTT.

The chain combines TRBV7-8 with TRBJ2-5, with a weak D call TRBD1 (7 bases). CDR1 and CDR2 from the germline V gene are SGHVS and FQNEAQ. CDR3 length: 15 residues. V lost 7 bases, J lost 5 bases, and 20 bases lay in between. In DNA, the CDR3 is TGTGCCAGCACCGAAATCCCAGGGGGAGGCGAGACCCAGTACTTC. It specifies CASTEIPGGGETQYF.

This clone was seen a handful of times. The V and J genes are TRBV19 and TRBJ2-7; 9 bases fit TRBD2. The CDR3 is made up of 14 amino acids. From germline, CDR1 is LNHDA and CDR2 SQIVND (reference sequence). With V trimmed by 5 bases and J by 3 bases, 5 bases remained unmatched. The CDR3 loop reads CASSAAGGDYEQYV. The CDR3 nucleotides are TGTGCCAGTAGTGCTGCGGGAGGGGACTACGAGCAGTACGTC.

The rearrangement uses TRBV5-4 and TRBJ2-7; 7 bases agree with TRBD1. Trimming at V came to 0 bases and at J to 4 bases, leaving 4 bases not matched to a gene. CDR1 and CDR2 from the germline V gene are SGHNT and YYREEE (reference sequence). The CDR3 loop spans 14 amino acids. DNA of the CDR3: TGTGCCAGCAGCTTGGCGGCAGGGGGTTACGAGCAGTACTTC. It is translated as CASSLAAGGYEQYF.

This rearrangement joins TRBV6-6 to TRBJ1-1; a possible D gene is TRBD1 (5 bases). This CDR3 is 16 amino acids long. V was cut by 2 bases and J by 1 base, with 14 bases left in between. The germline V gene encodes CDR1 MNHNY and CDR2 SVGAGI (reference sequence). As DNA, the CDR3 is TGTGCCAGCAGTTACCCCCTGGACATTTCGAACACTGAAGCTTTCTTT. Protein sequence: CASSYPLDISNTEAFF.

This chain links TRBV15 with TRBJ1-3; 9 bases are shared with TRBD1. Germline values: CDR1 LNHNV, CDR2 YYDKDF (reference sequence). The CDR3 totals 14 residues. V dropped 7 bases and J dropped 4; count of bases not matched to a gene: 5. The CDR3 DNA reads TGTGCCACCAAAACAGGGGGCTTCGGAAACACCATATATTTT. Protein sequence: CATKTGGFGNTIYF.

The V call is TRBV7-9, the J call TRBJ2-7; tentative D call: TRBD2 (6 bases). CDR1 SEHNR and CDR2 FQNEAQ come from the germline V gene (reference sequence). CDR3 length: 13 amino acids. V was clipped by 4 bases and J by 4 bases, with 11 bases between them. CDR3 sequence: CASSSLGSYEQYF. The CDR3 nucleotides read TGTGCCAGCAGCTCCCTCGGGAGTTACGAGCAGTACTTC.

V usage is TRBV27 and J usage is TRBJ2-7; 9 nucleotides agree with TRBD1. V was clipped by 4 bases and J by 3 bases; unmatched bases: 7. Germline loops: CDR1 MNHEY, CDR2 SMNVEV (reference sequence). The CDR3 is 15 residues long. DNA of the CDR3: TGTGCCAGCAGTTGGGGACAGGGCGGATACTACGAGCAGTACTTC. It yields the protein CASSWGQGGYYEQYF.

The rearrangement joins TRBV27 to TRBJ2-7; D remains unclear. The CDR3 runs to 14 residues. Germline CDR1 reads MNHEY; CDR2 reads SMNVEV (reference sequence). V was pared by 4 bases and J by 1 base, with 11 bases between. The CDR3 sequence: CASSSPVRSYEQYF. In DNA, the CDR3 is TGTGCCAGCAGTTCCCCTGTCAGATCCTACGAGCAGTACTTC.

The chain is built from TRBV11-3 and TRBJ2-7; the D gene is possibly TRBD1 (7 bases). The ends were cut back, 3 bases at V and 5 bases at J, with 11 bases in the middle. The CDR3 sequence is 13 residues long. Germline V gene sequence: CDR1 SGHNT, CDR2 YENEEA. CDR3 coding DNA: TGTGCCAGCAGCTTTGCAGGGGGGCACGAGCAGTACGTC. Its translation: CASSFAGGHEQYV.